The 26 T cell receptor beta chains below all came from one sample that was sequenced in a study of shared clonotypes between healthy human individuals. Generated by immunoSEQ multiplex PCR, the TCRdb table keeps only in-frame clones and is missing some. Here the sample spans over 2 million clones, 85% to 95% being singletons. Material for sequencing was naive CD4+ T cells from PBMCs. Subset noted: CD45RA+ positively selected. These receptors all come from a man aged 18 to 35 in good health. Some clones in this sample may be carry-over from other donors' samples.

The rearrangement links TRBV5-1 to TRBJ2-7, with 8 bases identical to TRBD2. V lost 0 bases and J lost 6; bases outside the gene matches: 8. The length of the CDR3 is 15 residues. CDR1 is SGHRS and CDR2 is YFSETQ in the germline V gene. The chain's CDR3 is CASSLGAGVGSEQYF. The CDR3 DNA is TGCGCCAGCAGCTTGGGAGCGGGAGTGGGGTCCGAGCAGTACTTC.

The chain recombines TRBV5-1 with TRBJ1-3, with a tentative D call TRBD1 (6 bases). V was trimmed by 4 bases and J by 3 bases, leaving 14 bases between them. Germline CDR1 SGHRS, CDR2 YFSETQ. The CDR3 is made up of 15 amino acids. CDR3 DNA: TGCGCCAGCAGCCCGGGGGCGGTTAGTGGAAACACCATATATTTT. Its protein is CASSPGAVSGNTIYF.

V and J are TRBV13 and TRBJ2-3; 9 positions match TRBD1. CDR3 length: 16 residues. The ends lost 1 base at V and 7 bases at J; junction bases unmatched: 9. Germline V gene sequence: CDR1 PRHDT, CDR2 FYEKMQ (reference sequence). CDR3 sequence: CASSLVPTGGRHTQYF. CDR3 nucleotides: TGTGCCAGCAGCTTAGTGCCGACAGGGGGTAGGCATACGCAGTATTTT.

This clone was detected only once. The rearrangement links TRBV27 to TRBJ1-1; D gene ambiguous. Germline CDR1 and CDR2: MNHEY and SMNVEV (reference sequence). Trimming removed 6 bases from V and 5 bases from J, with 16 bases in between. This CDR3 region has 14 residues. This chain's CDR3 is CASSRDDNLTEAFF. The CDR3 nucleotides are TGTGCCAGCAGCCGTGATGATAATTTAACTGAAGCTTTCTTT.

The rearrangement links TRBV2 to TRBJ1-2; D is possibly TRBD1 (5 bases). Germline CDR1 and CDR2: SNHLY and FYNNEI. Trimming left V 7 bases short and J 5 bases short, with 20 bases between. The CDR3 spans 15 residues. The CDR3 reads CASTTHGGVGYGYTF. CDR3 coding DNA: TGTGCCAGCACCACACACGGGGGGGTAGGGTATGGCTACACCTTC.

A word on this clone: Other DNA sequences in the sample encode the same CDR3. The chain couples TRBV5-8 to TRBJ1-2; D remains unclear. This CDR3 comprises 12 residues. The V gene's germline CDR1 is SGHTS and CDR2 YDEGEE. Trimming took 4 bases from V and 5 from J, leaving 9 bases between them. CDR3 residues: CASSLTGYGYTF. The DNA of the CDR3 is TGTGCCAGCAGCCTCACGGGTTATGGCTACACCTTC. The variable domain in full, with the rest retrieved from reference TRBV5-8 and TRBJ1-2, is EAGVTQSPTHLIKTRGQQATLRCSPISGHTSVYWYQQALGLGLQFLLWYDEGEERNRGNFPPRFSGRQFPNYSSELNVNALELEDSALYLCASSLTGYGYTFGSGTRLTVV.

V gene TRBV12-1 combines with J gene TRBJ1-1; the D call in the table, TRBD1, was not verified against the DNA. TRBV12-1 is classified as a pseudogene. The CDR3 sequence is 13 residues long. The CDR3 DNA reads TGTGCCAGCAGCTTTGTGGAACAGGATGAAGCTTTCTTT. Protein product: CASSFVEQDEAFF.

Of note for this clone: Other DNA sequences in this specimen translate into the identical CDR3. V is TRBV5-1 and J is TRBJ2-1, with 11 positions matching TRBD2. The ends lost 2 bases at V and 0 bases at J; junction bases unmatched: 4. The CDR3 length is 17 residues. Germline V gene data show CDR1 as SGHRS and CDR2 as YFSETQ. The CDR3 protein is CASSFLAGGSSYNEQFF. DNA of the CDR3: TGCGCCAGCAGCTTTCTAGCGGGAGGAAGCTCCTACAATGAGCAGTTCTTC.

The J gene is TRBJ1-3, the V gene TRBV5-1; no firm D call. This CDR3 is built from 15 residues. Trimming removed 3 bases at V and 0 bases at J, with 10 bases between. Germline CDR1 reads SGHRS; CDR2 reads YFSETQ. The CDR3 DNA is TGCGCCAGCAGCTCGGACCCACACTCTGGAAACACCATATATTTT. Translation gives CASSSDPHSGNTIYF.

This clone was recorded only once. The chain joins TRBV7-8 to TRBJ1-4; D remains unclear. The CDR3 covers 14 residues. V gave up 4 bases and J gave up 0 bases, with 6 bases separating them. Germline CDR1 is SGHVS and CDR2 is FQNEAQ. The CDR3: CASSSRTTNEKLFF. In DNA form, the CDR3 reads TGTGCCAGCAGCTCCCGAACAACTAATGAAAAACTGTTTTTT.

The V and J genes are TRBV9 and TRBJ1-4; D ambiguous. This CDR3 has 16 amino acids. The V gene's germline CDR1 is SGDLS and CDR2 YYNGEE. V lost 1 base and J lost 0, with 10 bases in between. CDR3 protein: CASSVTSRATNEKLFF. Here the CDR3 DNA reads TGTGCCAGCAGCGTAACCAGCCGGGCAACTAATGAAAAACTGTTTTTT.

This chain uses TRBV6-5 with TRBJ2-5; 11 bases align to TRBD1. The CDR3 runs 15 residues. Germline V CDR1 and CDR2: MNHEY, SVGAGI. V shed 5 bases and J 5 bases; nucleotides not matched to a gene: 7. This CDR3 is CASSGRDRGSETQYF. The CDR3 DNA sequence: TGTGCCAGCAGTGGGCGGGACAGGGGGTCGGAGACCCAGTACTTC.

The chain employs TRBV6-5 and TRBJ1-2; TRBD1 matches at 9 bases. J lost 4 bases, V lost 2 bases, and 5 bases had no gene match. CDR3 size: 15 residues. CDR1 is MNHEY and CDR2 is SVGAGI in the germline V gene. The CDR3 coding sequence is TGTGCCAGCAGTTACCGGGACAGGGAGTTCTATGGCTACACCTTC. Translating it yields CASSYRDREFYGYTF.

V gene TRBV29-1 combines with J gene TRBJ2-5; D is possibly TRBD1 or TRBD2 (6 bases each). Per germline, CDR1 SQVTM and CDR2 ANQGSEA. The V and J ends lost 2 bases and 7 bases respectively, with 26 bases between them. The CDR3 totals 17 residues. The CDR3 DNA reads TGCAGCGTTGAACGTCTATTGCGGGACACAGGGTTAGGGACCCAGTACTTC. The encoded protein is CSVERLLRDTGLGTQYF.

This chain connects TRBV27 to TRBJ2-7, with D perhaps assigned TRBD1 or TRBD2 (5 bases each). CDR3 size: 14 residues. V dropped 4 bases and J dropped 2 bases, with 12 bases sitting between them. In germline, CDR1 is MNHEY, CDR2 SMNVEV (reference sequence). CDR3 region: CASSSNGGTYEQYF. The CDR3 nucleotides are TGTGCCAGCAGTTCTAATGGGGGAACCTACGAGCAGTACTTC.

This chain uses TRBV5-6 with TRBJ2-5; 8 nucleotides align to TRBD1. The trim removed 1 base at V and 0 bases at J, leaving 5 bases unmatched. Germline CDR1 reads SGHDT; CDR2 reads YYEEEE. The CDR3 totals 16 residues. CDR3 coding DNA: TGTGCCAGCAGCTTGTTAGGGACAGGACACCAAGAGACCCAGTACTTC. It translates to CASSLLGTGHQETQYF.

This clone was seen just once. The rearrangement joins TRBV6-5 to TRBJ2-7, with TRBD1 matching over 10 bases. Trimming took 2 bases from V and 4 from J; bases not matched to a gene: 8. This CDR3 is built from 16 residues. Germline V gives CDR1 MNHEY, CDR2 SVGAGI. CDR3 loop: CASSYLPGQGSYEQYF. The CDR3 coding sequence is TGTGCCAGCAGTTACCTTCCGGGACAGGGGAGTTACGAGCAGTACTTC.

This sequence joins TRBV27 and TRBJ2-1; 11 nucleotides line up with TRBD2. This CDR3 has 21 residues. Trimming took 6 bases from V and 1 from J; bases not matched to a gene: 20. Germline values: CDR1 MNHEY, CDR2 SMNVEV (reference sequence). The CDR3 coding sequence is TGTGCCAGCAGACGCACTCAGGGGGGGCTAGCGGGAGGCCTTTCCTACAATGAGCAGTTCTTC. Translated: CASRRTQGGLAGGLSYNEQFF.

The CDR3 nucleotides read TGTGCCAGCAGCTGGGCTAGAGGTGAAGCTTTCTTT. Translation: CASSWARGEAFF. V gene TRBV5-4 combines with J gene TRBJ1-1; D call uncertain. V lost 3 bases and J 7 bases, leaving 10 bases between the germline ends. The CDR3 consists of 12 residues. CDR1 and CDR2 from the germline V gene are SGHNT and YYREEE (reference sequence).

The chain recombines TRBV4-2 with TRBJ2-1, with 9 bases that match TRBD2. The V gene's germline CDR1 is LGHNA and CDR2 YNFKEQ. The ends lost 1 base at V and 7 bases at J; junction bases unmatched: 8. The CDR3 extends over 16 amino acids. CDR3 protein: CASSQGTAGGENEQFF. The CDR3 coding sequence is TGTGCCAGCAGCCAAGGTACAGCGGGAGGTGAGAATGAGCAGTTCTTC.

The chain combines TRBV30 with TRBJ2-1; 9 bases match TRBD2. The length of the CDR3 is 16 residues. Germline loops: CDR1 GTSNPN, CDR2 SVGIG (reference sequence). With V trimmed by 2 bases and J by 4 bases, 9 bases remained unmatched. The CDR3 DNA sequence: TGTGCCTGGAGTTCCTATAGCGGGAGTGTTTACAATGAGCAGTTCTTC. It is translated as CAWSSYSGSVYNEQFF.

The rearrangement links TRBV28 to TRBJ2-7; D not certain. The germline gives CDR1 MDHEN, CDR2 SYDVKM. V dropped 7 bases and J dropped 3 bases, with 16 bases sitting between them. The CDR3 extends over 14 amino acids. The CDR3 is CASTPAGRGYEQYF. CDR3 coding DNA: TGTGCCAGCACCCCAGCAGGTCGAGGCTACGAGCAGTACTTC.

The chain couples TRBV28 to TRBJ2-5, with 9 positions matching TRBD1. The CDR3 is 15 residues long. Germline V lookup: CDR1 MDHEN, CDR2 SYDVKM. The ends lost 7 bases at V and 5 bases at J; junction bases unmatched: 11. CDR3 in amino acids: CASKPPGQGTETQYF. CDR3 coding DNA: TGTGCCAGCAAACCCCCGGGACAGGGAACGGAGACCCAGTACTTC.

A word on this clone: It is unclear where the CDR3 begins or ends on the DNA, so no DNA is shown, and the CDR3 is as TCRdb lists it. Here the CDR3 reads CASSKGVGQGISNQPQHF. V usage is TRBV21-1 and J usage is TRBJ1-5; the table's D call TRBD1 went unverified against the DNA. TRBV21-1 is shown as a pseudogene. The CDR3 comprises 18 residues, both ends counted.

CDR3 loop: CASSLEAPGGYTF. CDR3 in DNA: TGTGCCAGCAGTTTGGAGGCGCCTGGGGGCTACACCTTC. The gene calls are TRBV28 and TRBJ1-2; D unclear. Trimming left V 3 bases short and J 8 bases short, with 13 bases between. The germline CDR1 and CDR2 sequences are MDHEN and SYDVKM. This CDR3 comprises 13 residues.

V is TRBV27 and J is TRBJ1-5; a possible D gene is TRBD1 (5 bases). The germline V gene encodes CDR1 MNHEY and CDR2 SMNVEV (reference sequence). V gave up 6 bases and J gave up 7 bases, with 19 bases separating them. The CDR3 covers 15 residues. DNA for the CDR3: TGTGCCAGCAGCAAACTTAGGGGATCGGAGCAGCCCCAGCATTTT. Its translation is CASSKLRGSEQPQHF.